The source of this T cell receptor (beta chain) is a study of shared clonotypes between healthy human individuals. The wider study: A donor's plate count was three for CD4 naive and three for CD4 memory; CD8 naive had two and CD8 memory one. Study findings and constraints: Relative to memory subsets, naive subsets generally showed larger estimated richness.

Each CD8 memory set brought CD45RO+ cells together with CCR7-negative CD45RA+ TemRA cells. There are a few counts of this clone. What it binds is not known. As handled by the study authors: Because ImmunoSEQ provided only junction sequences with no quality scores, the filtering differed. Method: immunoSEQ multiplex PCR; TCRdb's copy keeps in-frame clones and lacks some. The V and J calls and clone size come from that table; D and trimming were worked out from the DNA. The data contain about 320,000 clones, around 87% of them singletons. The source is a man aged 18 to 30 in good health. Sample: memory CD8+ T cells sorted from blood. Subset indicated: CD45RO+ cells pooled with CCR7-negative TemRA cells.

CDR3 sequence (DNA): TGCGCCAGCAGCCCCCGGATAGGTGGGGGCGGGACAGATACGCAGTATTTT. Amino acid sequence: CASSPRIGGGGTDTQYF. The rearrangement links TRBV4-1 to TRBJ2-3; TRBD1 might be the D (6 bases). V lost 4 bases and J 3 bases, leaving 20 bases between the germline ends. The CDR3 runs 17 residues. Germline V gene sequence: CDR1 MGHRA, CDR2 YSYEKL.